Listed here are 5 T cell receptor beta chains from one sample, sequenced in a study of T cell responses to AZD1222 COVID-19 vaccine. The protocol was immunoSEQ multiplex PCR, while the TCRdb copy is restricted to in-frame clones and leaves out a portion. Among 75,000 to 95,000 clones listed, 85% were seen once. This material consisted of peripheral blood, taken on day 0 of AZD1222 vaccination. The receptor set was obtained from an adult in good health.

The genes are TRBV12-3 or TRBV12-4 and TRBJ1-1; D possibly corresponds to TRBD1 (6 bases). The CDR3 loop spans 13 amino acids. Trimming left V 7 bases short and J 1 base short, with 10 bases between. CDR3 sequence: CASIAQGNTEAFF. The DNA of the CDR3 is TGTGCCAGCATCGCACAGGGGAACACTGAAGCTTTCTTT.

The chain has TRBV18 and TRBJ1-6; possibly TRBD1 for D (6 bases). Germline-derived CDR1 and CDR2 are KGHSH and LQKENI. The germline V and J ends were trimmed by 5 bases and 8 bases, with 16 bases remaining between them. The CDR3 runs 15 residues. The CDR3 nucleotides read TGTGCCAGCTCATCCCAGGGGCAGACGGATTCACCCCTCCACTTT. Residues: CASSSQGQTDSPLHF.

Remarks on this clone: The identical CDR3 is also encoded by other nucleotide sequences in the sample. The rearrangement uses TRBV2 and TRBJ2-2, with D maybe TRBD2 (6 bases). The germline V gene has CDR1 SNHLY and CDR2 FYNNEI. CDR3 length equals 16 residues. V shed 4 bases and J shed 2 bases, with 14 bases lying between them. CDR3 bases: TGTGCCAGCAGTGGGCTAGCGTTCCCCAACACCGGGGAGCTGTTTTTT. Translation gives CASSGLAFPNTGELFF.

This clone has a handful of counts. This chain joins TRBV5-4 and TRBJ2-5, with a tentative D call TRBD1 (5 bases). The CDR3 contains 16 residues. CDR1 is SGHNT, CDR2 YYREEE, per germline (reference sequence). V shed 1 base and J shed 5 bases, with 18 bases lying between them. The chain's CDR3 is CASSLMSKTARETQYF. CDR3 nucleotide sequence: TGTGCCAGCAGCTTGATGTCTAAGACAGCACGGGAGACCCAGTACTTC.

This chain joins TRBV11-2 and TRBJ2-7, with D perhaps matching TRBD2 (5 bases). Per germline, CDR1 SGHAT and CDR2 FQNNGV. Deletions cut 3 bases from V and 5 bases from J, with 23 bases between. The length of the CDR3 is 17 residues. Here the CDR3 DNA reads TGTGCCAGCAGCTTCGAGAACTGGCGGGTTTATAACGACGAGCAGTACTTC. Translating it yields CASSFENWRVYNDEQYF.